Below are 31 T cell receptor beta chains sequenced from a single sample in a study of T cell responses to AZD1222 COVID-19 vaccine. TCRdb's table, derived via immunoSEQ multiplex PCR, lists solely in-frame clones and lacks some. Here the sample spans 180,000 or so clones, around 90% being singletons. The source was peripheral blood, collected 28 days after the second AZD1222 dose. These receptors all come from an adult who received the AZD1222 COVID-19 vaccine.

The chain employs TRBV6-6 and TRBJ1-2; 7 nucleotides line up with TRBD1. The CDR3 has 14 residues. V was pared by 5 bases and J by 1 base, with 4 bases of the junction left unmatched. Germline CDR1 is MNHNY and CDR2 is SVGAGI (reference sequence). CDR3 nucleotide sequence: TGTGCCAGCAGTCAACAGGGGCTTAACTATGGCTACACCTTC. This codes for CASSQQGLNYGYTF.

This chain joins TRBV29-1 and TRBJ1-2, with D possibly being TRBD1 (6 bases). Per the germline V gene, CDR1 is SQVTM and CDR2 is ANQGSEA. This CDR3 has 11 amino acids. V shed 4 bases and J shed 3 bases, with 6 bases lying between them. The CDR3 here is CSVGTDYGYTF. CDR3 sequence (DNA): TGCAGCGTTGGGACAGACTATGGCTACACCTTC.

This chain joins TRBV14 and TRBJ2-2; possible D gene TRBD1, 5 bases. The V gene lost 3 bases and the J gene lost 2 bases, with 7 bases spanning the gap. CDR1 is SGHDN and CDR2 is FVKESK in the germline V gene. The CDR3 runs to 14 residues. CDR3 region: CASSQTENTGELFF. The CDR3 bases are TGTGCCAGCAGCCAGACAGAAAACACCGGGGAGCTGTTTTTT.

The chain uses TRBV12-3 or TRBV12-4 and TRBJ1-5; D unresolved. The CDR3 loop spans 13 amino acids. V dropped 5 bases and J dropped 6 bases, with 11 bases sitting between them. CDR3 bases: TGTGCCAGCAGTGCGGGCGGGCGTCAGCCCCAGCATTTT. Translating it yields CASSAGGRQPQHF.

The chain joins TRBV4-1 to TRBJ2-5; D unclear. There are 15 residues in the CDR3. V lost 0 bases and J 4 bases, leaving 12 bases between the germline ends. Germline loops: CDR1 MGHRA, CDR2 YSYEKL. The CDR3 sequence: CASSQDPTVLETQYF. CDR3 bases: TGCGCCAGCAGCCAAGACCCGACGGTACTAGAGACCCAGTACTTC.

This chain links TRBV9 with TRBJ2-2; weak D call: TRBD1 (6 bases). This CDR3 contains 15 residues. Per the germline V gene, CDR1 is SGDLS and CDR2 is YYNGEE. Trimming stripped 0 bases from V and 6 bases from J, with 12 bases between. This CDR3 is CASSVDPRGSGELFF. CDR3 in DNA: TGTGCCAGCAGCGTAGACCCGAGGGGGTCCGGGGAGCTGTTTTTT.

The CDR3 region is CASSPPTKNTEAFF. The CDR3 DNA reads as TGTGCCAGCAGTCCCCCCACAAAGAACACTGAAGCTTTCTTT. The V gene is TRBV6-5, the J gene TRBJ1-1, with D unclear. The CDR3 has 14 amino acids. CDR1 MNHEY and CDR2 SVGAGI come from the germline V gene. Trimming took off 5 bases at V and 1 base at J, with 11 bases between the two ends.

This sequence joins TRBV6-5 and TRBJ1-1, with 8 positions matching TRBD1. The germline gives CDR1 MNHEY, CDR2 SVGAGI. The CDR3 extends over 15 amino acids. The J segment lost 6 bases and the V segment lost 7 bases, leaving 13 bases of the junction unmatched. CDR3 protein: CASIPTGAPSPEAFF. CDR3 sequence (DNA): TGTGCCAGCATTCCGACAGGGGCCCCCTCCCCTGAAGCTTTCTTT.

The CDR3 DNA reads as TGCGCCAGCCGACAGGGCCCCTCTGGGGCCAACGTCCTGACTTTC. This encodes CASRQGPSGANVLTF. The chain links TRBV5-1 to TRBJ2-6; 7 bases are shared with TRBD1. Per the germline V gene, CDR1 is SGHRS and CDR2 is YFSETQ. This CDR3 is 15 amino acids long. Losses at the gene ends were 7 bases for V and 0 bases for J; bases not matched to a gene: 4.

The CDR3 DNA is TGTGCCAGTAGTATCGCTACCGGGACTATGACAGATACGCAGTATTTT. It translates to CASSIATGTMTDTQYF. The chain combines TRBV19 with TRBJ2-3; 7 bases align to TRBD2. Trimming at V came to 3 bases and at J to 3 bases, leaving 9 bases not matched to a gene. Germline CDR1 LNHDA, CDR2 SQIVND (reference sequence). The CDR3 contains 16 residues.

The chain combines TRBV6-5 with TRBJ1-5; D is unclear. Germline lookup yields CDR1 MNHEY and CDR2 SVGAGI. The CDR3 is 14 residues long. Trimming removed 5 bases from V and 3 bases from J, with 11 bases in between. The CDR3 is CASSLDTSNQPQHF. The DNA for the CDR3 is TGTGCCAGCAGTCTCGACACCTCCAATCAGCCCCAGCATTTT.

The chain has TRBV18 and TRBJ2-2; D possibly corresponds to TRBD2 (5 bases). The V gene lost 3 bases and the J gene lost 4 bases, with 18 bases spanning the gap. Per germline, CDR1 KGHSH and CDR2 LQKENI. This CDR3 is built from 17 residues. CDR3: CASSPLSATPGTGELFF. DNA of the CDR3: TGTGCCAGCTCACCTCTTAGCGCGACTCCGGGCACCGGGGAGCTGTTTTTT.

The chain has TRBV6-6 and TRBJ2-6; no definite D call. The CDR3 has 16 amino acids. Germline CDR1 is MNHNY and CDR2 is SVGAGI (reference sequence). Trimming shortened V by 6 bases and J by 0 bases, and 12 bases separated the two germline ends. CDR3 DNA: TGTGCCAGCAGCTCCTTGGGCGGCTCTGGGGCCAACGTCCTGACTTTC. This encodes CASSSLGGSGANVLTF.

The gene calls are TRBV6-4 and TRBJ2-2; the D gene is possibly TRBD2 (6 bases). Germline CDR1 MRHNA, CDR2 SNTAGT. CDR3 length equals 15 residues. Trimming took 5 bases from V and 3 from J, leaving 13 bases between them. This CDR3 is CASSSGGPDTGELFF. The CDR3 DNA reads as TGTGCCAGCAGTTCCGGAGGGCCGGACACCGGGGAGCTGTTTTTT.

V usage is TRBV2 and J usage is TRBJ1-3; D call uncertain. The CDR3 covers 13 residues. The germline V gene has CDR1 SNHLY and CDR2 FYNNEI. V lost 5 bases to trimming and J lost 0 bases, with 5 bases between them. The CDR3 loop is CASSSGSGNTIYF. The CDR3 bases are TGTGCCAGCAGTTCAGGCTCTGGAAACACCATATATTTT.

The chain has TRBV2 and TRBJ1-1; D gene uncertain. The ends were cut back, 4 bases at V and 1 base at J, with 10 bases in the middle. Germline loops: CDR1 SNHLY, CDR2 FYNNEI. The CDR3 consists of 14 residues. The CDR3 DNA reads TGTGCCAGCAGTGCACGGCCAGCGAACACTGAAGCTTTCTTT. As protein: CASSARPANTEAFF.

This chain links TRBV19 with TRBJ1-1; 7 positions match TRBD1. This CDR3 has 14 residues. Germline values: CDR1 LNHDA, CDR2 SQIVND (reference sequence). The V segment lost 9 bases and the J segment 3 bases; nucleotides outside the gene matches: 10. The CDR3 sequence: CASSLTGLYTEAFF. DNA of the CDR3: TGTGCCAGCTCTTTGACAGGGCTCTACACTGAAGCTTTCTTT.

This clone has a single count. This sequence joins TRBV9 and TRBJ2-1, with 7 bases identical to TRBD2. CDR1 is SGDLS, CDR2 YYNGEE, per germline. J lost 0 bases, V lost 0 bases, and 6 bases had no gene match. This CDR3 is 17 amino acids long. CDR3 loop: CASSVGEGLSSYNEQFF. The CDR3 DNA reads TGTGCCAGCAGCGTAGGGGAGGGCCTAAGCTCCTACAATGAGCAGTTCTTC.

J is TRBJ2-7 and V is TRBV19; maybe TRBD2 (7 bases). V lost 5 bases and J 4 bases, leaving 12 bases between the germline ends. In germline, CDR1 is LNHDA, CDR2 SQIVND (reference sequence). The length of the CDR3 is 13 residues. CDR3 amino acids: CASSGGGTYEQYF. CDR3 nucleotides: TGTGCCAGTAGTGGGGGAGGGACATACGAGCAGTACTTC. The full variable domain, rest sourced from reference TRBV19 and TRBJ2-7, is DGGITQSPKYLFRKEGQNVTLSCEQNLNHDAMYWYRQDPGQGLRLIYYSQIVNDFQKGDIAEGYSVSREKKESFPLTVTSAQKNPTAFYLCASSGGGTYEQYFGPGTRLTVT.

This chain connects TRBV27 to TRBJ1-5; D is unresolved. CDR1 is MNHEY and CDR2 is SMNVEV in the germline V gene (reference sequence). This CDR3 spans 15 amino acids. Trimming took off 7 bases at V and 0 bases at J, with 13 bases between the two ends. The chain's CDR3 is CASTPGRYSNQPQHF. The CDR3 DNA reads TGTGCCAGCACCCCTGGGCGGTATAGCAATCAGCCCCAGCATTTT.

The genes are TRBV5-1 and TRBJ1-2; maybe TRBD1 (5 bases). Trimming took 0 bases from V and 2 from J, leaving 11 bases between them. CDR1 is SGHRS and CDR2 is YFSETQ in the germline V gene. The CDR3 consists of 15 residues. CDR3 protein: CASSLAGVGNYGYTF. The CDR3 DNA is TGCGCCAGCAGCTTGGCGGGGGTTGGGAACTATGGCTACACCTTC.

The chain carries TRBV29-1 and TRBJ1-4; possibly TRBD1 for D (6 bases). The V and J ends lost 5 bases and 0 bases respectively, with 10 bases between them. Germline V gene lookup returns CDR1 SQVTM and CDR2 ANQGSEA. The CDR3 is 14 amino acids. The DNA of the CDR3 is TGCAGCGTTAGGGGGGTAGCAACTAATGAAAAACTGTTTTTT. It specifies CSVRGVATNEKLFF.

The genes are TRBV7-3 and TRBJ2-3; 8 bases line up with TRBD2. Germline assignment: CDR1 SGHTA and CDR2 FQGTGA. The V and J ends lost 3 bases and 0 bases, in that order; junction bases with no gene match: 5. There are 16 residues in the CDR3. CDR3 region: CASSFVAGSSTDTQYF. The CDR3 bases are TGTGCCAGCAGCTTCGTAGCGGGAAGCAGCACAGATACGCAGTATTTT.

The chain couples TRBV5-6 to TRBJ2-7, with D perhaps TRBD1 or TRBD2 (5 bases each). CDR1 and CDR2 (germline): SGHDT, YYEEEE. This CDR3 spans 15 amino acids. With 4 bases removed from V and 0 bases from J, the gap between germline ends came to 14 bases. As DNA, the CDR3 is TGTGCCAGCAGCCATTCTAGCAGGGCCTCCTACGAGCAGTACTTC. The encoded protein is CASSHSSRASYEQYF.

The chain couples TRBV4-3 to TRBJ1-4, with 7 positions matching TRBD1. V was pared by 1 base and J by 4 bases, with 3 bases of the junction left unmatched. The CDR3 has 15 residues. CDR1 and CDR2 (germline): LGHNA, YSLEER. The CDR3 protein is CASSQVRGSNEKLFF. DNA of the CDR3: TGCGCCAGCAGCCAAGTCAGGGGGAGTAATGAAAAACTGTTTTTT.

The genes are TRBV30 and TRBJ2-1; D ambiguous. Trimming cost V 2 bases and J 5 bases, with 7 bases left between them. This CDR3 has 12 residues. Germline lookup yields CDR1 GTSNPN and CDR2 SVGIG (reference sequence). In DNA, the CDR3 is TGTGCCTGGAGTCGTTTACACAATGAGCAGTTCTTC. Translation: CAWSRLHNEQFF.

This chain uses TRBV14 with TRBJ2-3; 11 bases are a match to TRBD2. The CDR3 totals 15 residues. Germline CDR1 SGHDN, CDR2 FVKESK. V trimming: 0 bases; J trimming: 11 bases; junction bases outside the gene matches: 7. CDR3 sequence (DNA): TGTGCCAGCAGCCAAGAACTGACTAGCGGGGACCGGCAGTATTTT. Its translation: CASSQELTSGDRQYF.

This clone is a singleton in its sample. V gene TRBV19 combines with J gene TRBJ2-7; no clear D. Trimming pared 3 bases from V and 5 bases from J, leaving 14 bases between. Per germline, CDR1 LNHDA and CDR2 SQIVND (reference sequence). The CDR3 covers 14 residues. The CDR3 loop reads CASSISAFQNEQYF. DNA for the CDR3: TGTGCCAGTAGTATTTCGGCCTTTCAGAACGAGCAGTACTTC.

The CDR3 reads CAIDSGSSPMYNEQFF. CDR3 in DNA: TGTGCCATCGACAGCGGGAGCTCTCCCATGTACAATGAGCAGTTCTTC. The chain employs TRBV10-3 and TRBJ2-1, with TRBD2 matching over 8 bases. CDR3 length: 16 residues. Germline CDR1 and CDR2: ENHRY and SYGVKD. V lost 8 bases, J lost 4 bases, and 13 bases stayed unmatched.

V is TRBV6-4 and J is TRBJ2-3, with D possibly being TRBD1 or TRBD2 (6 bases each). CDR1 MRHNA and CDR2 SNTAGT come from the germline V gene. The CDR3 contains 13 residues. V lost 6 bases and J 0 bases, leaving 7 bases between the germline ends. In DNA, the CDR3 is TGTGCCAGCAGAGGGGGGAGCACAGATACGCAGTATTTT. Translation: CASRGGSTDTQYF.

This clone was counted only a few times. This specimen includes other DNA sequences encoding the same CDR3. The chain uses TRBV19 and TRBJ2-7; D may correspond to TRBD1 or TRBD2 (5 bases each). CDR3 length: 13 residues. Looked up from germline, CDR1 is LNHDA and CDR2 is SQIVND (reference sequence). Trimming pared 3 bases from V and 2 bases from J, leaving 8 bases between. The CDR3 DNA is TGTGCCAGTAGTATCTCGGGGCCCTACGAGCAGTACTTC. It encodes CASSISGPYEQYF.